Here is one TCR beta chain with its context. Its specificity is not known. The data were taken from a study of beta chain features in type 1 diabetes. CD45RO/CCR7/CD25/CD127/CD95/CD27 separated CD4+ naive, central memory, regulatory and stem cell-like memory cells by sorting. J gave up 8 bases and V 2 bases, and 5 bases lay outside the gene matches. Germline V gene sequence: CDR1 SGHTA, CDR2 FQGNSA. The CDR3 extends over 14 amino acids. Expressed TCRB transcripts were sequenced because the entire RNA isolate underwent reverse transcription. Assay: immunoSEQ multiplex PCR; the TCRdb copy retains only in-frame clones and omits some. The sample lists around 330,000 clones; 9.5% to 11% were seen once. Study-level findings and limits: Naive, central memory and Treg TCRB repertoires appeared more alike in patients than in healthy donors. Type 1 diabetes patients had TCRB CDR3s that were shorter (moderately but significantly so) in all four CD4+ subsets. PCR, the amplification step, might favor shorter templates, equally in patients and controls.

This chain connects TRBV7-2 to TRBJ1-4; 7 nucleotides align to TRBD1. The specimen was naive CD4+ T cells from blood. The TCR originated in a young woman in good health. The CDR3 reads CASSLRQGGEKLFF. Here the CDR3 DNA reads TGTGCCAGCAGCTTACGACAGGGTGGCGAAAAACTGTTTTTT.